The 30 T cell receptor beta chains below come from one sample, sequenced in a study of blood T cell repertoires in COVID-19. This table comes from immunoSEQ multiplex PCR, and its TCRdb copy is limited to in-frame clones, with some not included. This table holds about 330,000 clones, about 87% found once. Source material: peripheral blood. The source of these receptors is a man aged 25-45 years with COVID-19, enrolled during active disease.

The rearrangement links TRBV3-1 (or the pseudogene TRBV3-2) to TRBJ2-7; D uncertain. CDR1 is LGHDT and CDR2 is YNNKEL in the germline V gene (reference sequence). This CDR3 spans 13 amino acids. Trimming left V 0 bases short and J 2 bases short, with 5 bases between. In DNA, the CDR3 is TGTGCCAGCAGCCAAGATCTAACCTACGAGCAGTACTTC. Translated: CASSQDLTYEQYF.

The gene calls are TRBV12-5 and TRBJ1-3; 7 bases are shared with TRBD1. Germline CDR1 is LGHNT and CDR2 is FRNRAP. V trimming: 6 bases; J trimming: 0 bases; junction bases outside the gene matches: 20. The CDR3 sequence is 20 residues long. CDR3 DNA: TGTGCTAGTGGCCGGGACTCTAATACAGGGGATGAATACTCTGGAAACACCATATATTTT. This encodes CASGRDSNTGDEYSGNTIYF.

This chain connects TRBV19 to TRBJ1-1; 7 nucleotides line up with TRBD1. Trimming at V came to 7 bases and at J to 3 bases, leaving 11 bases not matched to a gene. CDR3 size: 15 residues. Germline V gene lookup returns CDR1 LNHDA and CDR2 SQIVND (reference sequence). The CDR3 here is CASIPDRDSYTEAFF. CDR3 coding DNA: TGTGCCAGTATCCCCGACCGGGACAGTTACACTGAAGCTTTCTTT.

The table lists this clone with a count of one. The chain links TRBV18 to TRBJ2-6; no clear D gene. The CDR3 extends over 19 amino acids. V lost 0 bases, J lost 0 bases, and 15 bases lay in between. Germline V gives CDR1 KGHSH, CDR2 LQKENI. CDR3 nucleotides: TGTGCCAGCTCACCACCCGGGTTATTAATGAGCTCTGGGGCCAACGTCCTGACTTTC. Encoded protein: CASSPPGLLMSSGANVLTF. The full variable domain, completed using reference TRBV18 and TRBJ2-6, is NAGVMQNPRHLVRRRGQEARLRCSPMKGHSHVYWYRQLPEEGLKFMVYLQKENIIDESGMPKERFSAEFPKEGPSILRIQQVVRGDSAAYFCASSPPGLLMSSGANVLTFGAGSRLTVL.

CDR3 DNA sequence: TGTGCCAGCTCAACCTCAACTAGCGGAACGACTAGCACAGATACGCAGTATTTT. Translation: CASSTSTSGTTSTDTQYF. This chain joins TRBV18 and TRBJ2-3, with 8 nucleotides matching TRBD2. The length of the CDR3 is 18 residues. The junction had 13 bases not matched to a gene; V was cut back by 5 bases and J by 0 bases. Germline CDR1 and CDR2: KGHSH and LQKENI.

This sequence joins TRBV6-2 or TRBV6-3 and TRBJ2-7, with TRBD1 matching 8 bases. V was pared by 2 bases and J by 3 bases, with 12 bases of the junction left unmatched. The germline CDR1 and CDR2 sequences are MNHEY and SVGEGT. The length of the CDR3 is 17 residues. The CDR3 region is CASSYRLAGQDVYEQYF. The CDR3 region has the DNA TGTGCCAGCAGTTACAGGTTGGCGGGACAGGATGTCTACGAGCAGTACTTC.

This sequence joins TRBV27 and TRBJ2-1, with TRBD2 identical over 8 bases. The V gene's germline CDR1 is MNHEY and CDR2 SMNVEV (reference sequence). V lost 5 bases to trimming and J lost 8 bases; unmatched junction nucleotides: 17. The CDR3 length is 17 residues. Here the CDR3 reads CASSPHFAAGDGYEQFF. In DNA form, the CDR3 reads TGTGCCAGCAGTCCCCACTTCGCAGCGGGAGACGGTTATGAGCAGTTCTTC.

The chain has TRBV5-6 and TRBJ1-2; 9 bases map to TRBD1. The CDR3 totals 16 residues. Trimming removed 0 bases from V and 2 bases from J; junction bases left unmatched: 5. Germline assignment: CDR1 SGHDT and CDR2 YYEEEE. The CDR3 DNA reads TGTGCCAGCAGCTTGGCTGGACAGGGGTGGAACTATGGCTACACCTTC. It specifies CASSLAGQGWNYGYTF.

The chain joins TRBV24-1 to TRBJ2-3; D not certain. V gave up 1 base and J gave up 8 bases, with 9 bases separating them. Germline V lookup: CDR1 KGHDR, CDR2 SFDVKD. There are 13 residues in the CDR3. CDR3 loop: CATSDLAPFTQYF. For the CDR3, the DNA is TGTGCCACCAGTGATTTAGCGCCCTTTACGCAGTATTTT.

The chain has TRBV7-3 and TRBJ2-1; D perhaps matches TRBD2 (5 bases). The CDR3 consists of 11 residues. Germline CDR1 reads SGHTA; CDR2 reads FQGTGA. Trimming took off 8 bases at V and 6 bases at J, with 8 bases between the two ends. This CDR3 reads CASGLTNEQFF. Here the CDR3 DNA reads TGTGCCAGCGGACTGACCAATGAGCAGTTCTTC.

V usage is TRBV28 and J usage is TRBJ1-2; maybe TRBD1 (5 bases). V lost 4 bases, J lost 7 bases, and 10 bases lay in between. Germline V gene sequence: CDR1 MDHEN, CDR2 SYDVKM. There are 12 residues in the CDR3. The CDR3 is CASSSGYRGYTF. In nucleotides, the CDR3 is TGTGCCAGCAGTTCAGGGTATCGTGGCTACACCTTC.

The CDR3 spells CASNLRGLGTEAFF. CDR3 bases: TGTGCCAGCAATCTCAGGGGCTTGGGTACTGAAGCTTTCTTT. The chain links TRBV5-4 to TRBJ1-1, with D possibly being TRBD1 (6 bases). V lost 6 bases to trimming and J lost 5 bases, with 17 bases between them. Germline loops: CDR1 SGHNT, CDR2 YYREEE (reference sequence). The CDR3 consists of 14 residues.

This chain joins TRBV9 and TRBJ2-7, with D possibly matching TRBD1 (6 bases). This CDR3 spans 13 amino acids. V lost 5 bases to trimming and J lost 2 bases, with 11 bases between them. Germline CDR1 and CDR2: SGDLS and YYNGEE. CDR3 nucleotide sequence: TGTGCCAGCAGTGGGGGCCCTACCTACGAGCAGTACTTC. Its protein is CASSGGPTYEQYF.

The gene calls are TRBV6-2 or TRBV6-3 and TRBJ2-2; TRBD1 might be the D (6 bases). The CDR3 totals 15 residues. V was trimmed by 5 bases and J by 5 bases, leaving 15 bases between them. Per the germline V gene, CDR1 is MNHEY and CDR2 is SVGEGT. The CDR3 is CASSPLAQGTGELFF. The DNA of the CDR3 is TGTGCCAGCAGTCCCCTCGCGCAGGGGACCGGGGAGCTGTTTTTT.

The chain couples TRBV12-5 to TRBJ1-1; 8 bases line up with TRBD1. J lost 0 bases, V lost 5 bases, and 11 bases had no gene match. CDR3 length equals 17 residues. In germline, CDR1 is LGHNT, CDR2 FRNRAP. The CDR3 DNA is TGTGCTAGTGGTGGGGGGACAGGCCTAACCATGAACACTGAAGCTTTCTTT. The encoded protein is CASGGGTGLTMNTEAFF. Using reference TRBV12-5 and TRBJ1-1 for the parts outside the CDR3, the full variable domain is DARVTQTPRHKVTEMGQEVTMRCQPILGHNTVFWYRQTMMQGLELLAYFRNRAPLDDSGMPKDRFSAEMPDATLATLKIQPSEPRDSAVYFCASGGGTGLTMNTEAFFGQGTRLTVV.

The J gene is TRBJ2-7, the V gene TRBV18; tentative D call: TRBD1 (6 bases). V was cut by 3 bases and J by 2 bases, with 11 bases left in between. In germline, CDR1 is KGHSH, CDR2 LQKENI. The CDR3 runs to 14 residues. The CDR3 region has the DNA TGTGCCAGCTCACCTTCCAGGGGAGCCTACGAGCAGTACTTC. This sequence encodes CASSPSRGAYEQYF.

The V call is TRBV14, the J call TRBJ2-5; 8 bases align to TRBD1. Germline V gene lookup returns CDR1 SGHDN and CDR2 FVKESK. The CDR3 has 14 residues. The ends lost 7 bases at V and 5 bases at J; junction bases unmatched: 9. CDR3 bases: TGTGCCAGCAATTCAGGGGGCTCTTGGGAGACCCAGTACTTC. It encodes CASNSGGSWETQYF.

The J gene is TRBJ2-5, the V gene TRBV6-5; TRBD1 matches 9 bases. The CDR3 spans 15 residues. Germline V lookup: CDR1 MNHEY, CDR2 SVGAGI. V dropped 5 bases and J dropped 5; count of bases not matched to a gene: 9. The CDR3 protein is CASSKGQGRGETQYF. CDR3 DNA: TGTGCCAGCAGTAAGGGACAGGGTAGGGGGGAGACCCAGTACTTC.

This rearrangement joins TRBV20-1 to TRBJ1-6, with a tentative D call TRBD1 (5 bases). This CDR3 comprises 14 residues. CDR1 and CDR2 (germline): DFQATT, SNEGSKA (reference sequence). Trimming shortened V by 3 bases and J by 6 bases, and 12 bases separated the two germline ends. CDR3 protein: CSASRAGGNSPLHF. CDR3 nucleotide sequence: TGCAGTGCTAGTCGGGCCGGGGGTAATTCACCCCTCCACTTT.

This chain connects TRBV5-6 to TRBJ2-7; D unresolved. Between the trimmed V and J ends, which lost 1 base and 7 bases, there was a span of 15 bases. Germline V lookup: CDR1 SGHDT, CDR2 YYEEEE. The CDR3 length is 14 residues. The CDR3 is CASSLMSLRREQYF. The CDR3 DNA follows: TGTGCCAGCAGCTTGATGTCACTACGTAGGGAGCAGTACTTC.

The chain employs TRBV4-2 and TRBJ1-1, with 11 bases aligning to TRBD1. The CDR3 has 15 amino acids. With V trimmed by 0 bases and J by 5 bases, 2 bases remained unmatched. Germline V gene data show CDR1 as LGHNA and CDR2 as YNFKEQ. In nucleotides, the CDR3 is TGTGCCAGCAGCCAAGATTGGGACAGGGGGACTGAAGCTTTCTTT. This gives the protein CASSQDWDRGTEAFF.

This clone was observed once. Other DNA sequences of this sample code for an identical CDR3. This sequence joins TRBV5-1 and TRBJ1-2; D unresolved. Trimming shortened V by 2 bases and J by 0 bases, and 8 bases separated the two germline ends. This CDR3 has 14 residues. Per the germline V gene, CDR1 is SGHRS and CDR2 is YFSETQ. The CDR3 DNA is TGCGCCAGCAGCTTAGAGAGGGCTAACTATGGCTACACCTTC. Amino acid sequence: CASSLERANYGYTF.

V and J are TRBV6-5 and TRBJ2-7; D possibly corresponds to TRBD2 (6 bases). Germline lookup yields CDR1 MNHEY and CDR2 SVGAGI. V was pared by 10 bases and J by 4 bases, with 20 bases between. This CDR3 is 14 amino acids long. Written as DNA, the CDR3 is TGTGCCACCCTACTCGAGGCGGGATATTACGAGCAGTACTTC. This gives the protein CATLLEAGYYEQYF.

The chain recombines TRBV5-8 with TRBJ1-5, with D possibly matching TRBD1 (5 bases). Per germline, CDR1 SGHTS and CDR2 YDEGEE. Between the trimmed V and J ends, which lost 4 bases and 6 bases, there was a span of 20 bases. This CDR3 is 16 amino acids long. The CDR3 DNA follows: TGTGCCAGCAGCCCTACGGGGCGGGGGATGGTTCAGCCCCAGCATTTT. Translation gives CASSPTGRGMVQPQHF.

This clone was counted a few times. The chain employs TRBV19 and TRBJ1-5, with 9 nucleotides matching TRBD1. Per the germline V gene, CDR1 is LNHDA and CDR2 is SQIVND (reference sequence). The CDR3 extends over 19 amino acids. With 3 bases clipped from V and 1 base from J, the junction kept 13 bases outside the gene matches. CDR3 sequence reads: CASSILPGQGAGSNQPQHF. CDR3 DNA sequence: TGTGCCAGTAGTATTCTACCGGGACAGGGTGCGGGGAGCAATCAGCCCCAGCATTTT.

J is TRBJ2-7 and V is TRBV5-1, with 7 bases aligning to TRBD2. CDR1 is SGHRS, CDR2 YFSETQ, per germline. CDR3 length: 15 amino acids. Trimming removed 0 bases from V and 2 bases from J; junction bases left unmatched: 5. DNA for the CDR3: TGCGCCAGCAGCTTGGGGGCGGGAGTCCCCTACGAGCAGTACTTC. Its translation is CASSLGAGVPYEQYF. Looking up the rest from reference TRBV5-1 and TRBJ2-7 gives the full variable domain: KAGVTQTPRYLIKTRGQQVTLSCSPISGHRSVSWYQQTPGQGLQFLFEYFSETQRNKGNFPGRFSGRQFSNSRSEMNVSTLELGDSALYLCASSLGAGVPYEQYFGPGTRLTVT.

This clone was detected only once. The chain has TRBV7-2 and TRBJ1-6, with 8 bases fitting TRBD1. There are 17 residues in the CDR3. V was clipped by 4 bases and J by 0 bases; unmatched bases: 5. Per the germline V gene, CDR1 is SGHTA and CDR2 is FQGNSA. The CDR3 is CASSSGTGFSYNSPLHF. The CDR3 DNA reads TGTGCCAGCAGCTCCGGGACAGGTTTCTCCTATAATTCACCCCTCCACTTT. The full variable domain, in which reference TRBV7-2 and TRBJ1-6 provide the parts outside the CDR3, is GAGVSQSPSNKVTEKGKDVELRCDPISGHTALYWYRQSLGQGLEFLIYFQGNSAPDKSGLPSDRFSAERTGGSVSTLTIQRTQQEDSAVYLCASSSGTGFSYNSPLHFGNGTRLTVT.

The chain has TRBV5-4 and TRBJ2-3, with TRBD2 matching 11 bases. Losses at the gene ends were 2 bases for V and 0 bases for J; bases not matched to a gene: 2. This CDR3 has 16 amino acids. Per the germline V gene, CDR1 is SGHNT and CDR2 is YYREEE (reference sequence). The CDR3 nucleotides read TGTGCCAGCAGCTTACGACTAGCGGGAAGCACAGATACGCAGTATTTT. Protein product: CASSLRLAGSTDTQYF.

This clone is a singleton in its sample. The CDR3 coding sequence is TGCAGTGCTCGGGTTAACTATGGCTACACCTTC. Its translation: CSARVNYGYTF. The chain is built from TRBV20-1 and TRBJ1-2, with unresolved D. Trimming cost V 5 bases and J 1 base, with 5 bases left between them. The CDR3 has 11 amino acids. The germline V gene encodes CDR1 DFQATT and CDR2 SNEGSKA (reference sequence).

The CDR3 DNA reads TGTGCCAGCAGTTTAGCGACGGAGGGTACCCAGTACTTC. This translates into CASSLATEGTQYF. J is TRBJ2-5 and V is TRBV12-3 or TRBV12-4, with D possibly being TRBD2 (6 bases). This CDR3 is built from 13 residues. V lost 0 bases and J 8 bases, leaving 10 bases between the germline ends.